This T cell receptor beta chain stems from a study of response to subunit inactivated influenza vaccine. TCRdb re-called the RT-PCR reads through MiXCR, storing one row per CDR3 protein. The sample records around 790,000 distinct CDR3 sequences, roughly 20% being singletons. This CDR3 has 16 residues. Germline CDR1 SGHRS, CDR2 YFSETQ. The junction had 10 bases not matched to a gene; V was cut back by 4 bases and J by 4 bases. The sequences come from PBMCs from blood, collected more than 4 days after vaccination. The receptor was isolated from a man aged 50 to 59 who received an inactivated influenza vaccine. V gene TRBV5-1 combines with J gene TRBJ2-3; 9 positions match TRBD2. In nucleotides, the CDR3 is TGCGCCAGCAGCCGCCCGGCTAGCGGGATTCCAGATACGCAGTATTTT. Its protein product is CASSRPASGIPDTQYF.